The 11 T cell receptor beta chains listed next were all sequenced from one sample in a study of response to subunit inactivated influenza vaccine. Using its own MiXCR run on the RT-PCR reads, TCRdb lists one record per CDR3 protein. Of hundreds of thousands of distinct CDR3 sequences in the sample, about a sixth were seen once. Sequenced here: PBMCs from blood, sampled about 11 days after vaccination. All receptors come from a man in his fifties or sixties who received an inactivated influenza vaccine.

The chain joins TRBV28 to TRBJ2-1, with D possibly called TRBD1 or TRBD2 (5 bases each). Looked up from germline, CDR1 is MDHEN and CDR2 is SYDVKM. This CDR3 is 15 amino acids long. Between the trimmed V and J ends, which lost 7 bases and 7 bases, there was a span of 20 bases. In DNA, the CDR3 is TGTGCCAGCATGGGGGTGGGAGCCCTTGGGAATGAGCAGTTCTTC. It is translated as CASMGVGALGNEQFF.

This clonotype was observed at least ten times. The chain recombines TRBV20-1 with TRBJ1-5; D ambiguous. The CDR3 spans 12 residues. Germline assignment: CDR1 DFQATT and CDR2 SNEGSKA (reference sequence). V dropped 4 bases and J dropped 2 bases, with 6 bases sitting between them. In DNA form, the CDR3 reads TGCAGTGCTAAAGGAGGCAATCAGCCCCAGCATTTT. This codes for CSAKGGNQPQHF.

There are a few counts of this clonotype. This chain joins TRBV29-1 and TRBJ1-1, with D unresolved. The CDR3 runs to 11 residues. V lost 3 bases to trimming and J lost 5 bases, with 7 bases between them. Germline V gene data show CDR1 as SQVTM and CDR2 as ANQGSEA. The CDR3 protein is CSVDPGTEAFF. CDR3 in DNA: TGCAGCGTTGACCCTGGGACTGAAGCTTTCTTT.

The chain joins TRBV27 to TRBJ2-2, with a possible D match to TRBD1 (6 bases). V lost 6 bases and J lost 7, with 15 bases in between. Germline values: CDR1 MNHEY, CDR2 SMNVEV (reference sequence). CDR3 length: 14 amino acids. In DNA form, the CDR3 reads TGTGCCAGCAGCGTTACAGGGAAGGGCGGGGAGCTGTTTTTT. This codes for CASSVTGKGGELFF.

This clonotype has more than one count but fewer than ten. The chain combines TRBV5-1 with TRBJ2-7; 9 bases map to TRBD2. Trimming at V came to 1 base and at J to 6 bases, leaving 8 bases not matched to a gene. CDR1 is SGHRS, CDR2 YFSETQ, per germline. The CDR3 consists of 15 residues. CDR3 loop: CASSLRPSGNPEQYF. CDR3 in DNA: TGCGCCAGCAGCTTGAGGCCTAGCGGGAATCCCGAGCAGTACTTC.

V is TRBV20-1 and J is TRBJ2-1; D ambiguous. V lost 2 bases and J 6 bases, leaving 14 bases between the germline ends. This CDR3 is 14 amino acids long. Germline-derived CDR1 and CDR2 are DFQATT and SNEGSKA (reference sequence). The CDR3 DNA sequence: TGCAGTGCTAGAACTGCCCTTAAAGGCAATGAGCAGTTCTTC. This gives the protein CSARTALKGNEQFF.

This sequence joins TRBV4-1 and TRBJ1-2; unclear D gene. The CDR3 totals 17 residues. Germline V CDR1 and CDR2: MGHRA, YSYEKL. V was trimmed by 3 bases and J by 5 bases, leaving 22 bases between them. In DNA, the CDR3 is TGCGCCAGCAGCCATAAGAAGGAGGAGCTTAAAGGGTATGGCTACACCTTC. It yields the protein CASSHKKEELKGYGYTF.

The chain recombines TRBV12-3 or TRBV12-4 with TRBJ2-7; no clear D gene. V was shortened by 8 bases and J by 0 bases, with 14 bases between the two germline ends. The CDR3 is 14 amino acids. The CDR3 nucleotides read TGTGCCAGCTCACGCCCAGCGCGCTCCTACGAGCAGTACTTC. This encodes CASSRPARSYEQYF.

Ten or more counts support this clonotype. The gene calls are TRBV29-1 and TRBJ2-7; D is possibly TRBD1 or TRBD2 (5 bases each). Germline V gene data show CDR1 as SQVTM and CDR2 as ANQGSEA. This CDR3 is 12 amino acids long. Written as DNA, the CDR3 is TGCATCCTTAAGGGGAGACGCTACGAGCAGTACTTC. Translated: CILKGRRYEQYF.

Only a few counts were recorded for this clonotype. The chain uses TRBV12-3 or TRBV12-4 and TRBJ2-5, with TRBD1 identical over 12 bases. V dropped 7 bases and J dropped 5; count of bases not matched to a gene: 11. The CDR3 loop spans 16 amino acids. CDR3 amino acids: CASKRTGTGGWETQYF. CDR3 DNA: TGTGCCAGCAAAAGAACCGGGACAGGGGGCTGGGAGACCCAGTACTTC.

This rearrangement joins TRBV12-3 or TRBV12-4 to TRBJ1-2, with TRBD1 matching over 11 bases. This CDR3 comprises 15 residues. V dropped 5 bases and J dropped 13; count of bases not matched to a gene: 15. The CDR3 is CASSASRDRGASTTF. The CDR3 DNA is TGTGCCAGCAGTGCATCCCGGGACAGGGGGGCCTCTACCACCTTC.